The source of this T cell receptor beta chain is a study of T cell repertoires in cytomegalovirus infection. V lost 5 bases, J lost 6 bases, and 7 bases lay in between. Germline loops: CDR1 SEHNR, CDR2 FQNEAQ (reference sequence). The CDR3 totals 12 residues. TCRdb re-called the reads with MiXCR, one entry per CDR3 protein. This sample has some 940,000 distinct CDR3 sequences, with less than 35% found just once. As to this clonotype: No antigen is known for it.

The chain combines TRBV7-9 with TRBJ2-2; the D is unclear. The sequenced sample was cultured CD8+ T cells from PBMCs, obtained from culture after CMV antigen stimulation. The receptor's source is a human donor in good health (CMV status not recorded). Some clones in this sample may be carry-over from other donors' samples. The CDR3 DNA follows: TGTGCCAGCAGCCCGGTTCCCGGGGAGCTGTTTTTT. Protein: CASSPVPGELFF.